This TCR beta chain is from a study of blood T cell repertoires in COVID-19 (dated by TCRdb to 2020 to 2021). About the study as a whole: Collaborator samples came from the United States, Italy and Spain and covered acute and convalescent phases of COVID-19. The material from the prospective study consisted of cDNA or gDNA derived from T cells, B-cell-depleted T cells, or PBMCs. Subjects who had been exposed to COVID-19, were actively infected with it, or had recovered from it provided the deeply sampled blood TCRbeta repertoires that made up the dataset. A freely available public database, intended as a resource for researchers studying the immune response to SARS-CoV-2, is where the repertoires were released. Samples came from the ongoing ImmuneRACE study (first 160 participants) plus 1,254 subjects from 6 global collaborators. Nearly every sample came with metadata listing a de-identified subject ID, COVID-19 status, age in years and sex. Where available, HLA class I and class II types were taken from metadata supplied by the sample provider and were not determined by assay-based typing. The full study reports these points: Clinical and demographic metadata were provided uncurated, with the amount varying by source and participant.

On this clone itself: Its antigen remains undetermined. No base quality information exists; no much larger clone differs at one position.

TCRbeta CDR3 regions were amplified from genomic DNA by means of the immunoSEQ Assay, a bias-controlled multiplex PCR. The authors' pipeline ran thus. Nucleated cell counts per sample were estimated from amplification of reference gene primers within the assay. To quantify the absolute abundance of each unique TCRbeta CDR3 rearrangement, sequence reads were collapsed and filtered. For each sample, productive Simpson clonality was calculated as the square root of Simpson's diversity index over productive rearrangements. In TCRdb, the immuneACCESS table is reduced to in-frame sequences with V and J assigned. These tables do not hold every clone; where another copy was compared, an unresolved V gene accounts for under half, and the others remain unexplained. That table supplies the V and J calls and clone size; D and trimming were determined from the DNA. The sample table lists 40,000 to 60,000 clones, 85% to 90% of them with a count of one. Of the sample, under 6% falls within the top ten clones.

Collaborating institutions collected whole blood in K2EDTA tubes following their own protocols. For TCRbeta analysis, collaborators shipped samples in one of three forms: frozen whole blood, isolated PBMCs, or DNA extracted from either of those sample types. As encoded in the germline V gene (reference sequence), CDR1 is LNHDA while CDR2 is SQIVND. Relative to germline, V is 1 base shorter and J is 7 bases shorter, with 4 bases between their ends. The CDR3 contains 11 residues, cysteine and phenylalanine counted. The retained sequence is limited to the CDR3, 33 bases, with the frame set at the first base.

The TCR originated in a woman in her fifties or sixties with acute or convalescent COVID-19. Sequencing used peripheral blood. In this chain, TRBV19 is recombined with TRBJ1-1, with no confidently assigned D gene. The CDR3: CASSIGSEAFF. Read as DNA, the sequence is TGTGCCAGTAGTATAGGCAGTGAAGCTTTCTTT.